These 24 T cell receptor beta chains originate from one sample sequenced in a study of shared clonotypes between healthy human individuals. Naive CD8 cells, CD45RO-negative and positively selected for CCR7, excluded terminally differentiated effector memory CD45RA+ cells. Profiled with immunoSEQ multiplex PCR; TCRdb holds only in-frame clones, not every one. The data show over 2,000,000 clones, just over 90% seen once. Sequencing used naive CD8+ T cells from PBMCs. The receptors shown here come from a man aged 18 to 35 in good health. Some clones in this sample may be carry-over from other donors' samples.

The chain is built from TRBV2 and TRBJ2-5; D gene uncertain. The CDR3 sequence is 16 residues long. The germline V gene has CDR1 SNHLY and CDR2 FYNNEI. Trimming took off 4 bases at V and 5 bases at J, with 20 bases between the two ends. CDR3 loop: CASSGRPTQLGETQYF. CDR3 bases: TGTGCCAGCAGTGGGAGACCGACACAACTGGGGGAGACCCAGTACTTC.

The J gene is TRBJ2-6, the V gene TRBV7-9, with D unclear. CDR3 length: 14 residues. Trimming removed 5 bases from V and 4 bases from J, with 9 bases in between. The V gene's germline CDR1 is SEHNR and CDR2 FQNEAQ (reference sequence). The CDR3 sequence is CASSNHLGANVLTF. Here the CDR3 DNA reads TGTGCCAGCAGCAACCACCTGGGGGCCAACGTCCTGACTTTC.

CDR3 loop: CASSNQWDEQYF. In nucleotides, the CDR3 is TGTGCCAGTAGTAATCAGTGGGACGAGCAGTACTTC. The chain recombines TRBV19 with TRBJ2-7; D unresolved. The CDR3 length is 12 residues. V lost 4 bases, J lost 5 bases, and 9 bases lay in between. The germline V gene encodes CDR1 LNHDA and CDR2 SQIVND (reference sequence).

The rearrangement joins TRBV27 to TRBJ1-1, with TRBD1 as a possible D gene (5 bases). Trimming left V 5 bases short and J 5 bases short, with 18 bases between. This CDR3 region has 15 residues. Germline CDR1 and CDR2: MNHEY and SMNVEV (reference sequence). The CDR3 sequence is CASSTNSGTRTEAFF. CDR3 in DNA: TGTGCCAGCAGTACGAACTCGGGGACCCGGACTGAAGCTTTCTTT.

The rearrangement uses TRBV5-6 and TRBJ2-7, with D possibly called TRBD1 or TRBD2 (5 bases each). The CDR3 loop spans 13 amino acids. Trimming took off 4 bases at V and 2 bases at J, with 10 bases between the two ends. Germline lookup yields CDR1 SGHDT and CDR2 YYEEEE. CDR3 region: CASSRWGTYEQYF. Here the CDR3 DNA reads TGTGCCAGCAGCCGGTGGGGGACCTACGAGCAGTACTTC.

The gene calls are TRBV7-9 and TRBJ1-5, with a weak D call TRBD1 (5 bases). Germline V lookup: CDR1 SEHNR, CDR2 FQNEAQ (reference sequence). The CDR3 has 16 amino acids. The ends were cut back, 5 bases at V and 1 base at J, with 15 bases in the middle. The chain's CDR3 is CASSPAGEVSNQPQHF. Here the CDR3 DNA reads TGTGCCAGCAGCCCAGCGGGGGAGGTGAGCAATCAGCCCCAGCATTTT.

The chain links TRBV7-2 to TRBJ1-3; 10 bases align to TRBD1. The CDR3 covers 13 residues. Germline V gene lookup returns CDR1 SGHTA and CDR2 FQGNSA. V shed 8 bases and J 4 bases; nucleotides not matched to a gene: 2. CDR3 protein: CASRDRGGNTIYF. The DNA of the CDR3 is TGTGCCAGCCGGGACAGGGGAGGAAACACCATATATTTT.

This clone occurred a few times. The chain carries TRBV15 and TRBJ2-7; D is undetermined. The CDR3 is 14 amino acids. Trimming cost V 3 bases and J 5 bases, with 14 bases left between them. Germline V gene sequence: CDR1 LNHNV, CDR2 YYDKDF (reference sequence). CDR3 nucleotides: TGTGCCACCAGCAGGGGCACCCCTCGGGACGAGCAGTACTTC. It translates to CATSRGTPRDEQYF.

The V gene is TRBV7-9, the J gene TRBJ2-7, with D possibly TRBD1 on 6 matching bases. The germline V and J ends were trimmed by 1 base and 6 bases, with 19 bases remaining between them. The CDR3 is 16 residues long. Germline loops: CDR1 SEHNR, CDR2 FQNEAQ (reference sequence). As DNA, the CDR3 is TGTGCCAGCAGCTTAGTACAGGGCCCTCCTCCTCGCGAGCAGTACTTC. Protein sequence: CASSLVQGPPPREQYF.

This CDR3 reads CASSVRDRGTINTGELFF. The CDR3 DNA is TGTGCCAGCAGCGTAAGGGACAGGGGAACTATCAACACCGGGGAGCTGTTTTTT. V is TRBV9 and J is TRBJ2-2; TRBD1 aligns across 10 bases. V shed 1 base, J shed 2 bases, and the junction held 8 bases outside the gene matches. Germline CDR1 reads SGDLS; CDR2 reads YYNGEE. The CDR3 sequence is 18 residues long.

The chain links TRBV7-8 to TRBJ1-2; no clear D. V was trimmed by 5 bases and J by 7 bases, leaving 14 bases between them. Per the germline V gene, CDR1 is SGHVS and CDR2 is FQNEAQ. The CDR3 runs 13 residues. CDR3 loop: CASSSPLAGGYTF. CDR3 bases: TGTGCCAGCAGCAGCCCCTTAGCGGGTGGCTACACCTTC.

J is TRBJ1-1 and V is TRBV6-1, with a tentative D call TRBD1 (6 bases). The germline V and J ends were trimmed by 6 bases and 4 bases, with 12 bases remaining between them. Germline assignment: CDR1 MNHNS and CDR2 SASEGT. The CDR3 runs 13 residues. The CDR3 region has the DNA TGTGCCAGCAGCCCCAGGGGCTTCACTGAAGCTTTCTTT. This sequence encodes CASSPRGFTEAFF.

This sequence joins TRBV28 and TRBJ1-4; the match to TRBD1 covers 9 bases. Germline assignment: CDR1 MDHEN and CDR2 SYDVKM. This CDR3 has 15 residues. The V gene end was trimmed by 6 bases and the J gene end by 6 bases; junction bases not matched to a gene: 8. This CDR3 reads CASRGDGDRDEKLFF. CDR3 nucleotide sequence: TGTGCCAGCAGGGGGGATGGGGACAGGGATGAAAAACTGTTTTTT.

The V gene is TRBV28, the J gene TRBJ2-2, with 8 bases lining up with TRBD1. Germline V gene data show CDR1 as MDHEN and CDR2 as SYDVKM. CDR3 length: 14 residues. V lost 7 bases to trimming and J lost 3 bases; unmatched junction nucleotides: 4. CDR3 protein: CASTGQGYTGELFF. Written as DNA, the CDR3 is TGTGCCAGCACCGGACAGGGCTACACCGGGGAGCTGTTTTTT.

The J gene is TRBJ1-1, the V gene TRBV9; D is undetermined. Germline assignment: CDR1 SGDLS and CDR2 YYNGEE. V was clipped by 0 bases and J by 0 bases, with 9 bases between them. There are 15 residues in the CDR3. CDR3 bases: TGTGCCAGCAGCGTAGAGCCGGGCCTGAACACTGAAGCTTTCTTT. It yields the protein CASSVEPGLNTEAFF.

The sample holds a few counts of this clone. The V gene is TRBV27, the J gene TRBJ2-7; weak D call: TRBD1 (6 bases). The CDR3 has 12 amino acids. Looked up from germline, CDR1 is MNHEY and CDR2 is SMNVEV (reference sequence). V lost 6 bases to trimming and J lost 6 bases, with 12 bases between them. DNA for the CDR3: TGTGCCAGCAGCCAACCCAGGGGCGAGCAGTACTTC. This codes for CASSQPRGEQYF.

The chain combines TRBV28 with TRBJ1-1; D call uncertain. The V gene lost 3 bases and the J gene lost 6 bases, with 11 bases spanning the gap. Looked up from germline, CDR1 is MDHEN and CDR2 is SYDVKM. The CDR3 covers 13 residues. This chain's CDR3 is CASSLPDLSEAFF. DNA of the CDR3: TGTGCCAGCAGTTTGCCCGACCTCTCTGAAGCTTTCTTT.

The chain is built from TRBV28 and TRBJ2-1; TRBD2 aligns across 11 bases. The junction had 8 bases not matched to a gene; V was cut back by 6 bases and J by 4 bases. From germline, CDR1 is MDHEN and CDR2 SYDVKM. CDR3 length: 16 residues. In DNA form, the CDR3 reads TGTGCCAGCAGCCCCCAGGGACTAGCGGCATACAATGAGCAGTTCTTC. Translated, it gives CASSPQGLAAYNEQFF. Full variable domain (outside the CDR3, taken from reference TRBV28 and TRBJ2-1): DVKVTQSSRYLVKRTGEKVFLECVQDMDHENMFWYRQDPGLGLRLIYFSYDVKMKEKGDIPEGYSVSREKKERFSLILESASTNQTSMYLCASSPQGLAAYNEQFFGPGTRLTVL.

This clone was recorded only once. Other DNA sequences in this sample translate to the same CDR3. J is TRBJ2-7 and V is TRBV6-5; 10 bases agree with TRBD2. The V segment lost 0 bases and the J segment 3 bases; nucleotides outside the gene matches: 5. CDR1 and CDR2 (germline): MNHEY, SVGAGI. This CDR3 spans 16 amino acids. The CDR3 nucleotides read TGTGCCAGCAGTTACTCTACCGGGACTAGCGTCTACGAGCAGTACTTC. This encodes CASSYSTGTSVYEQYF.

The V call is TRBV19, the J call TRBJ1-2, with 8 bases that match TRBD1. The ends lost 7 bases at V and 4 bases at J; junction bases unmatched: 14. CDR3 length equals 16 residues. Germline CDR1 is LNHDA and CDR2 is SQIVND (reference sequence). This CDR3 reads CASTTRQGTAGYGYTF. As DNA, the CDR3 is TGTGCCAGTACCACCCGACAGGGGACGGCAGGCTATGGCTACACCTTC.

This clone was picked up one time. The chain links TRBV4-1 to TRBJ2-6; D gene unclear. The CDR3 spans 16 residues. Germline V gives CDR1 MGHRA, CDR2 YSYEKL. The germline V and J ends were trimmed by 1 base and 2 bases, with 9 bases remaining between them. CDR3 sequence: CASSQVTPTGANVLTF. Written as DNA, the CDR3 is TGCGCCAGCAGCCAAGTCACGCCTACTGGGGCCAACGTCCTGACTTTC.

The chain links TRBV7-2 to TRBJ2-7, with D hard to call. The CDR3 has 14 amino acids. Germline CDR1 reads SGHTA; CDR2 reads FQGNSA. V was clipped by 2 bases and J by 2 bases, with 10 bases between them. CDR3 sequence reads: CASSLKGRAYEQYF. CDR3 nucleotide sequence: TGTGCCAGCAGCTTAAAGGGCAGAGCCTACGAGCAGTACTTC.

The chain links TRBV7-9 to TRBJ1-2; a weak D match, TRBD1 (5 bases). Germline V gives CDR1 SEHNR, CDR2 FQNEAQ (reference sequence). The CDR3 totals 14 residues. V was shortened by 3 bases and J by 3 bases, with 11 bases between the two germline ends. The CDR3 sequence is CASSFKGPDYGYTF. The CDR3, as DNA: TGTGCCAGCAGCTTTAAGGGACCGGACTATGGCTACACCTTC.

The V and J genes are TRBV27 and TRBJ2-7; possible D gene TRBD2, 6 bases. Trimming took off 8 bases at V and 12 bases at J, with 14 bases between the two ends. The CDR3 has 10 residues. The germline V gene encodes CDR1 MNHEY and CDR2 SMNVEV (reference sequence). The CDR3 bases are TGTGCCAGCGGGTTGGGACTGCGGTACTTC. Protein: CASGLGLRYF.